This T cell receptor (beta chain) was recorded in a study of vaccination and CD4 T cells after COVID-19 (dated by TCRdb to between 2021 and 2022). General notes on the study: Convalescent patients had a positive SARS-CoV-2 result on nasal swab PCR, and of these patients, under ten had mild disease and one had severe disease. The convalescent cohort comprised six males and four females, including two Hispanic individuals, seven Caucasians, two Asians and one multiracial person. Each participant got two doses of either the Pfizer-BioNTech BNT162b2 vaccine (n=8) or the Moderna mRNA-1273 vaccine (n=2). Post-COVID blood samples from convalescent patients were collected a median of around 100 days after diagnosis, with a range of 35 to 161 days. Post-vaccine blood samples were taken a median of about 72 days after the second vaccine dose, with a range of roughly 13 to 250 days. Culture stimuli were overlapping spike peptide pools from SARS-CoV-2 and from the common cold coronaviruses HCoV-NL63, HCoV-OC43 and HCoV-229E. In control cultures, a CEFX viral epitope pool was used as positive control, an HIV-1 Nef peptide pool was used as negative control, or no peptide was added. In around 9 COVID-19 convalescent patients and a handful of infection-naive healthy vaccine recipients, researchers compared the spike-specific CD4+ TCR repertoire from before mRNA vaccination with the repertoire from after. The full study reports these points: In convalescent patients, a median roughly 85% of post-vaccine SARS-CoV-2-reactive clones were detected only after vaccination, suggesting vaccine-specific priming. The median count of SARS-CoV-2-reactive clonotypes went up from approximately 20 after infection to roughly 38 after vaccination, although the change was not significant. The study included relatively few convalescent patients and did not analyze early timepoints after natural infection. Nearly all vaccine-specific clones in convalescent patients (304 of 307) were mono-reactive for SARS-CoV-2 spike rather than cross-reactive with common cold coronaviruses.

From the cysteine through the phenylalanine, the CDR3 covers 15 amino acids. The DNA shown is the 45-base CDR3, in frame from base 1. CDR1 and CDR2 were assigned from the germline V gene as SGHTA and FQGNSA. V is shortened by 1 base, J by 5 bases, and the region joining them spans 14 bases. The label giving this sample's treatment or condition can be read as: 10-day PBMC culture with coronavirus spike peptide pools or control peptides (ViraFEST assay). The ViraFEST assay, used in the study, expanded antigen-specific T cells with peptide pools and then identified the expanded clonotypes through TCR sequencing. Positive SARS-CoV-2 PCR tests in the convalescent patients dated from March to December 2020, before Alpha, Beta and Delta variants emerged in the United States. Each well held more than 1.5 million PBMCs cultured in IMDM containing roughly 5% human AB serum and 9 to 10 IU/ml IL-2, with about 10 ug/ml peptide pools added. Half of the culture medium was replaced with fresh IL-2-containing medium on days 3 and 7. Once the cells had been in culture for less than 12 days, the EasySep CD4+ T cell isolation kit was used to isolate CD4+ T cells by negative selection. Ficoll-Paque Plus gradient centrifugation was used to isolate PBMCs from whole blood, and the isolated PBMCs were then either used fresh or cryopreserved at -140C. In general, triplicate wells were set up for every culture condition.

For this clonotype: The specificity of this receptor is unknown. Base qualities are not recorded, but no much larger clone differs from it by a single base.

Library preparation employed PCR. TCR sequencing of DNA from cultured CD4+ T cells used the Oncomine TCR Beta short-read assay at the Johns Hopkins FTIC core. Genomic DNA was extracted from the cultured CD4+ T cells with the QIAamp micro DNA kit. Oncomine TCR Beta libraries made from cultured CD4+ T cells were pooled using unique dual indexes and sequenced on an Illumina iSeq 100. Concerning the study's data processing: Non-productive sequences were removed, and CDR3s that did not start with C, did not end with F or W, or were shorter than 7 amino acids were discarded. The MANAFEST web application was used to identify antigen-specific clonotypes by comparing peptide-stimulated wells against reference wells and other culture wells. For a clone to be called positive, the clone needed an FDR below 0.05, an odds ratio above 5, and a productive frequency above 0.1% in at least two of three replicate wells. A clonotype counted as cross-reactive if it showed significant expansion both in the SARS-CoV-2 spike wells and in at least one common cold coronavirus spike condition. CDR3 homology was assessed with Levenshtein distances (stringdist) and unrooted phylogenetic trees (ape) in R version 3.6.1. Starting from the raw public reads, TCRdb applied fastp trimming at Q25, assembled clones with MiXCR and retained in-frame beta chains. Identical CDR3 proteins give one entry, which carries the most common genes and DNA. V and J calls and clone size were set by TCRdb, not the authors. This sample lists 14,000 or so distinct CDR3 sequences; about 69% were detected once. Clones ranked in the top ten supply 18% of the sample.

Sequenced material: CD4+ T cells from blood, cultured in vitro. The rearrangement joined TRBV7-2 to TRBJ1-1; a tentative D call is TRBD1 (5 bases match). This receptor was identified in a human donor who had recovered from COVID-19. The sequenced DNA is TGTGCCAGCAGCTTAGAAGGCAGGGTAAGGACTGAAGCTTTCTTT. This gives the protein CASSLEGRVRTEAFF.